This T cell receptor beta chain is drawn from a study of technical replicates of blood from several donors. Trimming took 2 bases from V and 4 from J, leaving 14 bases between them. CDR1 is MDHEN, CDR2 SYDVKM, per germline. This CDR3 is 15 amino acids long. TCRdb keeps only in-frame clones here, not all; method: immunoSEQ multiplex PCR. This table has about 82,000 clones, approximately 96% appearing once. The chain carries TRBV28 and TRBJ2-5, with D perhaps TRBD1 (6 bases). This TCR was sampled from a human donor in good health. The material sequenced was T cells isolated from PBMCs. In DNA form, the CDR3 reads TGTGCCAGCAGTTTACGGGGCAGGGGTATAGAGACCCAGTACTTC. It encodes CASSLRGRGIETQYF.